Presented here are 27 T cell receptor beta chains from one specimen sequenced in a study of cytomegalovirus exposure and HLA in healthy donors. With 60 Vbeta and 13 Jbeta primers, the PCR was carried out. The protocol was immunoSEQ multiplex PCR, while the TCRdb copy is restricted to in-frame clones and leaves out a portion. This repertoire shows about 170,000 clones, roughly 81% found once; its top ten account for roughly 5.2%. Sample: PBMCs. Receptors were obtained from a woman younger than 35 in good health and CMV-seropositive.

This chain connects TRBV19 to TRBJ1-4; 8 positions agree with TRBD1. The ends lost 8 bases at V and 8 bases at J; junction bases unmatched: 10. The CDR3 spans 14 residues. The germline V gene has CDR1 LNHDA and CDR2 SQIVND (reference sequence). Here the CDR3 DNA reads TGTGCCAGTGGACCGACAGGGGAAAAGGAAAAACTGTTTTTT. Translation: CASGPTGEKEKLFF.

The V and J genes are TRBV28 and TRBJ1-6; D is perhaps TRBD1 (6 bases). CDR3 length: 17 residues. CDR1 MDHEN and CDR2 SYDVKM come from the germline V gene. Trimming left V 3 bases short and J 9 bases short, with 21 bases between. The CDR3 spells CASSFRQVVVEGSPLHF. CDR3 DNA sequence: TGTGCCAGCAGTTTTAGACAGGTAGTCGTCGAAGGTTCACCCCTCCACTTT.

V and J are TRBV30 and TRBJ1-2, with D hard to call. This CDR3 is built from 13 residues. In germline, CDR1 is GTSNPN, CDR2 SVGIG (reference sequence). V was pared by 4 bases and J by 3 bases, with 12 bases between. CDR3 sequence (DNA): TGTGCCTGGACCTCGGAGCGGTACTATGGCTACACCTTC. Its translation is CAWTSERYYGYTF.

V and J are TRBV5-6 and TRBJ1-3; 9 positions match TRBD1. Germline V gene data show CDR1 as SGHDT and CDR2 as YYEEEE. After removal of 4 bases from V and 0 bases from J, the junction contained 8 bases not matched to a gene. This CDR3 region has 17 residues. CDR3 loop: CASSPGQGEFSGNTIYF. The DNA of the CDR3 is TGTGCCAGCAGCCCGGGACAGGGTGAATTCTCTGGAAACACCATATATTTT. Drawing the rest from reference TRBV5-6 and TRBJ1-3, the complete variable domain is DAGVTQSPTHLIKTRGQQVTLRCSPKSGHDTVSWYQQALGQGPQFIFQYYEEEERQRGNFPDRFSGHQFPNYSSELNVNALLLGDSALYLCASSPGQGEFSGNTIYFGEGSWLTVV.

The chain links TRBV2 to TRBJ1-4, with D hard to call. The V end lost 1 base, the J end lost 6 bases, and 15 bases lay between the germline ends. The length of the CDR3 is 16 residues. Germline assignment: CDR1 SNHLY and CDR2 FYNNEI. This CDR3 is CASSEDYPNLDEKLFF. In DNA form, the CDR3 reads TGTGCCAGCAGTGAAGACTACCCAAACCTAGATGAAAAACTGTTTTTT.

This clone occurred a few times. This rearrangement joins TRBV18 to TRBJ2-3; TRBD1 matches at 11 bases. The junction had 6 bases not matched to a gene; V was cut back by 2 bases and J by 8 bases. The CDR3 consists of 15 residues. Germline CDR1 reads KGHSH; CDR2 reads LQKENI. CDR3 bases: TGTGCCAGCTCACCAGGACAGGGGGCGTGGGGTACGCAGTATTTT. It codes for CASSPGQGAWGTQYF. The whole variable domain, remainder taken from reference TRBV18 and TRBJ2-3, is NAGVMQNPRHLVRRRGQEARLRCSPMKGHSHVYWYRQLPEEGLKFMVYLQKENIIDESGMPKERFSAEFPKEGPSILRIQQVVRGDSAAYFCASSPGQGAWGTQYFGPGTRLTVL.

The chain links TRBV12-5 to TRBJ1-1; D unresolved. The germline V gene has CDR1 LGHNT and CDR2 FRNRAP. The V end was cut by 6 bases, the J end by 0 bases, with 11 bases between. The CDR3 is 14 amino acids. CDR3 nucleotide sequence: TGTGCTAGTGGCTCACCGGGAGTGAACACTGAAGCTTTCTTT. This sequence encodes CASGSPGVNTEAFF.

J is TRBJ1-1 and V is TRBV29-1; no clear D gene. The V and J ends lost 8 bases and 1 base respectively, with 20 bases between them. The CDR3 is 15 residues long. Germline lookup yields CDR1 SQVTM and CDR2 ANQGSEA. This CDR3 reads CSTHGPPEGNTEAFF. CDR3 DNA: TGCAGCACCCATGGGCCTCCGGAGGGGAACACTGAAGCTTTCTTT.

The chain is built from TRBV7-2 and TRBJ1-2; no definite D call. V was cut by 5 bases and J by 2 bases, with 12 bases left in between. Germline V gene data show CDR1 as SGHTA and CDR2 as FQGNSA. The CDR3 is 14 amino acids. The CDR3 here is CASSPPAGNYGYTF. CDR3 nucleotides: TGTGCCAGCAGCCCCCCGGCGGGGAACTATGGCTACACCTTC.

The chain carries TRBV15 and TRBJ1-3, with 7 bases that match TRBD1. The CDR3 sequence is 15 residues long. The V and J ends lost 1 base and 2 bases, in that order; junction bases with no gene match: 2. CDR1 is LNHNV, CDR2 YYDKDF, per germline (reference sequence). The CDR3 DNA follows: TGTGCCACCAGCAGAGTGAGGGGGCCTGGAAACACCATATATTTT. Protein product: CATSRVRGPGNTIYF.

This chain connects TRBV7-3 to TRBJ1-5, with D possibly being TRBD1 (5 bases). The CDR3 has 11 amino acids. CDR1 is SGHTA and CDR2 is FQGTGA in the germline V gene. Between the trimmed V and J ends, which lost 3 bases and 9 bases, there was a span of 6 bases. The CDR3 coding sequence is TGTGCCAGCAGCTTTCAGGGGCCCCAGCATTTT. Translated: CASSFQGPQHF.

The chain combines TRBV7-9 with TRBJ2-7; 10 nucleotides agree with TRBD2. Trimming removed 6 bases from V and 4 bases from J; junction bases left unmatched: 9. Germline CDR1 reads SEHNR; CDR2 reads FQNEAQ (reference sequence). The CDR3 covers 15 residues. The CDR3 protein is CASSPLAGAPYEQYF. The CDR3 DNA reads as TGTGCCAGCAGTCCCCTAGCGGGGGCCCCATACGAGCAGTACTTC.

The V and J genes are TRBV18 and TRBJ2-3; a possible D gene is TRBD1 (6 bases). Germline values: CDR1 KGHSH, CDR2 LQKENI. V lost 0 bases to trimming and J lost 9 bases, with 19 bases between them. The CDR3 has 16 amino acids. Written as DNA, the CDR3 is TGTGCCAGCTCACCACCGGAGTGGGCAGGGGCGGAGACGCAGTATTTT. Protein: CASSPPEWAGAETQYF.

This chain connects TRBV7-2 to TRBJ1-1; unclear D gene. This CDR3 comprises 14 residues. Germline assignment: CDR1 SGHTA and CDR2 FQGNSA. V shed 3 bases and J shed 8 bases, with 16 bases lying between them. CDR3 DNA sequence: TGTGCCAGCAGCTTGGCCGGGGTCCGAGGGGAAGCTTTCTTT. Its protein is CASSLAGVRGEAFF.

The V and J genes are TRBV27 and TRBJ2-7; 10 bases match TRBD2. The germline V gene has CDR1 MNHEY and CDR2 SMNVEV (reference sequence). The CDR3 runs 15 residues. V gave up 6 bases and J gave up 2 bases; unmatched junction bases: 7. DNA of the CDR3: TGTGCCAGCAGCCAAACTAGCGGGGATGCCTACGAGCAGTACTTC. It specifies CASSQTSGDAYEQYF.

This clone was observed a few times. CDR3 in amino acids: CASSYASGGASGELFF. Here the CDR3 DNA reads TGTGCCAGCAGTTACGCCAGCGGGGGGGCCTCTGGGGAGCTGTTTTTT. The V gene is TRBV6-5, the J gene TRBJ2-2; 10 nucleotides agree with TRBD2. V lost 2 bases to trimming and J lost 8 bases; unmatched junction nucleotides: 8. The germline gives CDR1 MNHEY, CDR2 SVGAGI. CDR3 length: 16 residues.

This chain uses TRBV5-4 with TRBJ2-3; TRBD2 matches at 8 bases. The trim removed 5 bases at V and 5 bases at J, leaving 13 bases unmatched. The V gene's germline CDR1 is SGHNT and CDR2 YYREEE (reference sequence). The CDR3 is made up of 16 amino acids. The CDR3 DNA is TGTGCCAGCAGTCCTCCCGTCGGGGGGGCCAGAGATACGCAGTATTTT. Encoded protein: CASSPPVGGARDTQYF.

This chain joins TRBV29-1 and TRBJ2-7; D is possibly TRBD1 (5 bases). The CDR3 consists of 15 residues. From germline, CDR1 is SQVTM and CDR2 ANQGSEA. The germline V and J ends were trimmed by 3 bases and 1 base, with 16 bases remaining between them. The CDR3 sequence: CSVEVRGRESYEQYF. CDR3 sequence (DNA): TGCAGCGTTGAGGTTAGGGGCAGGGAATCCTACGAGCAGTACTTC.

This clone was seen more than once but under ten times. The chain joins TRBV7-8 to TRBJ2-2; D is uncertain. The CDR3 totals 14 residues. Germline V CDR1 and CDR2: SGHVS, FQNEAQ. Deletions cut 4 bases from V and 6 bases from J, with 12 bases between. The CDR3 protein is CASSYPSVAGELFF. CDR3 nucleotides: TGTGCCAGCAGCTACCCTTCGGTTGCCGGGGAGCTGTTTTTT.

The chain recombines TRBV28 with TRBJ1-4, with a possible D match to TRBD1 (5 bases). The CDR3 has 15 residues. From germline, CDR1 is MDHEN and CDR2 SYDVKM. V was trimmed by 3 bases and J by 8 bases, leaving 16 bases between them. CDR3 sequence: CASSFRPRRDEKLFF. CDR3 sequence (DNA): TGTGCCAGCAGTTTCAGACCCCGGAGGGACGAAAAACTGTTTTTT.

This clone appeared once. V and J are TRBV18 and TRBJ1-2, with D uncertain. Per germline, CDR1 KGHSH and CDR2 LQKENI. This CDR3 comprises 15 residues. V was trimmed by 6 bases and J by 7 bases, leaving 21 bases between them. The CDR3 DNA reads TGTGCCAGCTCCCCCAGTGGGCCCGATGGTCGTGGCTACACCTTC. This gives the protein CASSPSGPDGRGYTF.

The chain employs TRBV7-9 and TRBJ1-1, with a tentative D call TRBD1 (6 bases). Germline CDR1 reads SEHNR; CDR2 reads FQNEAQ (reference sequence). The CDR3 totals 13 residues. Trimming shortened V by 8 bases and J by 4 bases, and 14 bases separated the two germline ends. The CDR3 coding sequence is TGTGCCAGCGGGGGGGGCCGTGCCACTGAAGCTTTCTTT. This translates into CASGGGRATEAFF. The full variable domain, with the rest looked up from reference TRBV7-9 and TRBJ1-1, is DTGVSQNPRHKITKRGQNVTFRCDPISEHNRLYWYRQTLGQGPEFLTYFQNEAQLEKSRLLSDRFSAERPKGSFSTLEIQRTEQGDSAMYLCASGGGRATEAFFGQGTRLTVV.

This clone was found a few times. The chain is built from TRBV15 and TRBJ2-7; D may be TRBD1 (5 bases). Germline lookup yields CDR1 LNHNV and CDR2 YYDKDF (reference sequence). The CDR3 consists of 15 residues. Trimming took 0 bases from V and 1 from J, leaving 10 bases between them. The CDR3 sequence is CATSRDETGSYEQYF. In nucleotides, the CDR3 is TGTGCCACCAGCAGAGATGAAACAGGATCCTACGAGCAGTACTTC.

V gene TRBV5-4 combines with J gene TRBJ2-5, with 11 bases identical to TRBD2. V was clipped by 0 bases and J by 3 bases; unmatched bases: 7. In germline, CDR1 is SGHNT, CDR2 YYREEE (reference sequence). This CDR3 spans 17 amino acids. For the CDR3, the DNA is TGTGCCAGCAGCTTGGTTGTGCTAGCGGGGGGTAAAGAGACCCAGTACTTC. Its protein is CASSLVVLAGGKETQYF.

The chain couples TRBV29-1 to TRBJ1-1, with 9 bases that match TRBD1. CDR3 length equals 16 residues. CDR1 is SQVTM, CDR2 ANQGSEA, per germline. With V trimmed by 3 bases and J by 5 bases, 13 bases remained unmatched. DNA for the CDR3: TGCAGCGTTGATAGGTGGGGACAGGGATACGGAACTGAAGCTTTCTTT. Residues: CSVDRWGQGYGTEAFF.

The chain recombines TRBV5-1 with TRBJ2-1; maybe TRBD1 (5 bases). Trimming pared 4 bases from V and 8 bases from J, leaving 10 bases between. The germline V gene encodes CDR1 SGHRS and CDR2 YFSETQ. The CDR3 runs 12 residues. The DNA of the CDR3 is TGCGCCAGCAGCCCCAGGGTTTATGAGCAGTTCTTC. Translation gives CASSPRVYEQFF.

CDR3 residues: CASSLVRSDRVSYGRRNTEAFF. DNA of the CDR3: TGCGCCAGCAGCTTGGTTAGGTCTGACAGGGTATCCTACGGGCGAAGGAACACTGAAGCTTTCTTT. The chain is built from TRBV5-1 and TRBJ1-1, with TRBD1 matching 7 bases. There are 22 residues in the CDR3. Germline trimming cut 0 bases from V and 1 base from J; bases unmatched to any gene: 24. CDR1 and CDR2 (germline): SGHRS, YFSETQ.